Listed below are T cell receptor beta chains from one sample, sequenced in a study of blood T cell repertoires in COVID-19. TCRdb's copy holds only in-frame clones and misses some; the assay was immunoSEQ multiplex PCR. Of about 230,000 clones detected, 70% to 90% appear once; the ten largest clones hold around a sixth. The sequenced material came from PBMCs or T cells enriched from blood (not recorded which). These receptors were obtained from a man between 18 and 35 years old who had recovered from COVID-19. Each CDR3 is given with its conserved first and last residue. A D gene is named only where the DNA matches it firmly. Clone size is given for some rows only: seen once, a few or many times, or a class if the clone is expanded.

CDR3nt,CDR3aa,j_gene,d_gene,abundance,v_gene
TGTGCCACCAGTGAGACAGGGTACAATCAGCCCCAGCATTTT,CATSETGYNQPQHF,TRBJ1-5,TRBD1,NA,TRBV24-1
TGTGCCAGTAGTCCCAGAGGGGGAACCAACACTGAAGCTTTCTTT,CASSPRGGTNTEAFF,TRBJ1-1,NA,NA,TRBV19
TGCAGTGCTAGTAAAGGGGTTCCAGAGACCCAGTACTTC,CSASKGVPETQYF,TRBJ2-5,NA,few,TRBV20-1
TGCGCCAGCAGCCCTAGCGGGAGGGGCTACAATGAGCAGTTCTTC,CASSPSGRGYNEQFF,TRBJ2-1,TRBD2,NA,TRBV4-1
TGTGCCAGCAGCAAAGAAATAGTCTTGTTGGGACAGGGAAATGGCTACACCTTC,CASSKEIVLLGQGNGYTF,TRBJ1-2,NA,NA,TRBV21-1
TGTGCCAGCAGCCAAAAAGGGGGCTCGGGCAAAAACATTCAGTACTTC,CASSQKGGSGKNIQYF,TRBJ2-4,TRBD1,NA,TRBV3-1/TRBV3-2
TGCGCCAGCAGCCCCGTACTCGTCCAAGCGGGAGACGCCTCCTACGAGCAGTACTTC,CASSPVLVQAGDASYEQYF,TRBJ2-7,TRBD2,NA,TRBV4-1
TGTGCCAGCAGCTCGTGGACAGGGGAAGCAGCTTTCTTT,CASSSWTGEAAFF,TRBJ1-1,TRBD1,few,TRBV6-5
TGTGCCAGCAGCCACAGGGGGCTGGGGGAGCTGTTTTTT,CASSHRGLGELFF,TRBJ2-2,TRBD1,NA,TRBV3-1/TRBV3-2
TGCGCCAGCAGCTTGAATGGGGGCCGAGTTAATGAAAAACTGTTTTTT,CASSLNGGRVNEKLFF,TRBJ1-4,NA,NA,TRBV5-1
TGTGCCACCAGACGATCAGGGCAGGAGACCCAGTACTTC,CATRRSGQETQYF,TRBJ2-5,NA,few,TRBV6-5
TGTGCCAGCAGCCGACTAGAGAGGTTACCAAACACTGAAGCTTTCTTT,CASSRLERLPNTEAFF,TRBJ1-1,NA,NA,TRBV5-6
TGTGCCAGCATGCGCCGTAGCGGGAGTACTGGTGAGCAGTACTTC,CASMRRSGSTGEQYF,TRBJ2-7,TRBD2,NA,TRBV6-5
TGCGCCAGCAGCCAAGATCCAACAGGGGGCAATTCACCCCTCCACTTT,CASSQDPTGGNSPLHF,TRBJ1-6,TRBD1,NA,TRBV4-1
TGTGCCAGCTCACCCCCGGGACAGCTGAACACTGAAGCTTTCTTT,CASSPPGQLNTEAFF,TRBJ1-1,TRBD1,few,TRBV18
TGTGCCAGCAGCCAAGGACAGGGCATTTTTACCGGGGAGCTGTTTTTT,CASSQGQGIFTGELFF,TRBJ2-2,TRBD1,NA,TRBV3-1/TRBV3-2
TGTGCCAGCAGCCGAGGTAGCGGGGGGGCGGCCACAGATACGCAGTATTTT,CASSRGSGGAATDTQYF,TRBJ2-3,TRBD2,NA,TRBV14
TGTGCCAGCAGTTTCTGGGGCGCAGGGGCCAACGTCCTGACTTTC,CASSFWGAGANVLTF,TRBJ2-6,NA,NA,TRBV27
TGTGCCAGTAGTCCAGGGCACGAGCAGTACTTC,CASSPGHEQYF,TRBJ2-7,NA,once,TRBV19
TGTGCCAGCAGCAAAGCAAGGACAGGGGACGAAAACTATGGCTACACCTTC,CASSKARTGDENYGYTF,TRBJ1-2,NA,NA,TRBV21-1
TGTGCCAGCAGTGCGATAGGGGCCGGGGAGCTGTTTTTT,CASSAIGAGELFF,TRBJ2-2,NA,NA,TRBV2
TGTGCCAGCACCATAGATCCTCCGGGACAGGGGTACCTGGGGAATTCACCCCTCCACTTT,CASTIDPPGQGYLGNSPLHF,TRBJ1-6,TRBD1,NA,TRBV2
TGTGCCAGCAGTTTCCGGGGGGCGAGGAACGAGCAGTACTTC,CASSFRGARNEQYF,TRBJ2-7,NA,NA,TRBV28
TGTGCCAGCAGCCAGGAGACAGGGATCGGGGAGCTGTTTTTT,CASSQETGIGELFF,TRBJ2-2,TRBD1,NA,TRBV14
TGTGCCAGTAGCACCTCCTTGGGCTCGGACTATGAAAAACTGTTTTTT,CASSTSLGSDYEKLFF,TRBJ1-4,NA,NA,TRBV19